What follows are 14 T cell receptor beta chains derived from one specimen sequenced in a study of cytomegalovirus exposure and HLA in healthy donors. Both 60 Vbeta primers and 13 Jbeta primers went into the PCR. Libraries were prepared by immunoSEQ multiplex PCR; TCRdb keeps only in-frame clonotypes and omits some of them. The table lists under 200,000 clones, roughly 80% of them singletons. The sample taken for sequencing was PBMCs. Receptors originate from a woman between 50 and 59 years old in good health and CMV-seronegative.

The chain is built from TRBV10-3 and TRBJ2-1; TRBD1 is a possible D gene (6 bases). Germline assignment: CDR1 ENHRY and CDR2 SYGVKD. With 7 bases removed from V and 0 bases from J, the gap between germline ends came to 10 bases. CDR3 size: 14 residues. The CDR3 loop reads CAIKGGISYNEQFF. DNA for the CDR3: TGTGCCATCAAAGGGGGAATCTCCTACAATGAGCAGTTCTTC.

The chain employs TRBV10-3 and TRBJ1-5; weak D call: TRBD1 (6 bases). Germline assignment: CDR1 ENHRY and CDR2 SYGVKD. V was clipped by 6 bases and J by 6 bases, with 15 bases between them. This CDR3 is 14 amino acids long. The CDR3 region is CAISKGDPGQPQHF. The CDR3 coding sequence is TGTGCCATCAGCAAGGGGGATCCTGGTCAGCCCCAGCATTTT.

The V call is TRBV27, the J call TRBJ1-1, with 7 bases lining up with TRBD1. The V gene's germline CDR1 is MNHEY and CDR2 SMNVEV (reference sequence). The V and J ends lost 4 bases and 3 bases, in that order; junction bases with no gene match: 5. The CDR3 totals 14 residues. CDR3 in DNA: TGTGCCAGCAGTTCCCTGGGACAGTACACTGAAGCTTTCTTT. Translation gives CASSSLGQYTEAFF.

The CDR3 nucleotides are TGTGCCAGCAGCCTAGAGTCCGGGGTAGGACAGCCCCAGCATTTT. Translation: CASSLESGVGQPQHF. The chain uses TRBV4-2 and TRBJ1-5; D unresolved. CDR1 LGHNA and CDR2 YNFKEQ come from the germline V gene. The CDR3 has 15 amino acids. V lost 4 bases and J 7 bases, leaving 17 bases between the germline ends.

The chain recombines TRBV15 with TRBJ2-7, with D possibly being TRBD2 (7 bases). This CDR3 spans 17 amino acids. With 0 bases removed from V and 2 bases from J, the gap between germline ends came to 17 bases. Germline V lookup: CDR1 LNHNV, CDR2 YYDKDF (reference sequence). The DNA for the CDR3 is TGTGCCACCAGCAGAGATCGTGGGTGGGGGGGCGCCTACGAGCAGTACTTC. The encoded protein is CATSRDRGWGGAYEQYF.

The V call is TRBV6-5, the J call TRBJ1-6; 8 bases fit TRBD1. After removal of 6 bases from V and 8 bases from J, the junction contained 6 bases not matched to a gene. CDR1 and CDR2 (germline): MNHEY, SVGAGI. This CDR3 has 14 amino acids. Here the CDR3 reads CASRPRGLHSPLHF. In DNA, the CDR3 is TGTGCCAGCAGGCCCAGGGGGCTTCATTCACCCCTCCACTTT.

The rearrangement joins TRBV28 to TRBJ2-7; the match to TRBD2 covers 9 bases. V lost 7 bases, J lost 5 bases, and 9 bases stayed unmatched. Germline V gene data show CDR1 as MDHEN and CDR2 as SYDVKM. The CDR3 extends over 14 amino acids. The CDR3 nucleotides read TGTGCCAGCATACCCGGGACTAGCTTTGACGAGCAGTACTTC. This translates into CASIPGTSFDEQYF.

This chain connects TRBV7-2 to TRBJ2-7, with D perhaps matching TRBD1 (5 bases). The CDR3 is made up of 13 amino acids. Germline V CDR1 and CDR2: SGHTA, FQGNSA. V was shortened by 2 bases and J by 4 bases, with 9 bases between the two germline ends. DNA for the CDR3: TGTGCCAGCAGCTTAATCCCAGGGTACGAGCAGTACTTC. Its protein product is CASSLIPGYEQYF.

This chain joins TRBV11-2 and TRBJ1-4; possibly TRBD1 for D (6 bases). V lost 0 bases and J 5 bases, leaving 13 bases between the germline ends. The CDR3 is made up of 16 amino acids. Germline V gene lookup returns CDR1 SGHAT and CDR2 FQNNGV. CDR3 region: CASSLDTGLGNEKLFF. The CDR3 DNA sequence: TGTGCCAGCAGCTTAGATACAGGGCTGGGGAATGAAAAACTGTTTTTT.

V and J are TRBV28 and TRBJ2-2, with D unresolved. V gave up 2 bases and J gave up 3 bases, with 10 bases separating them. Germline V gene lookup returns CDR1 MDHEN and CDR2 SYDVKM. The CDR3 runs 15 residues. The CDR3 is CASSLHSGDTGELFF. The CDR3 nucleotides are TGTGCCAGCAGTTTACACTCCGGAGACACCGGGGAGCTGTTTTTT.

A few counts support this clone. The CDR3 nucleotides read TGTGCCAGCAGCGCGACAGGGGAGGGGAATGGCTACACCTTC. Residues: CASSATGEGNGYTF. V usage is TRBV9 and J usage is TRBJ1-2; 8 nucleotides align to TRBD1. The CDR3 has 14 residues. Trimming took 3 bases from V and 6 from J; bases not matched to a gene: 7. Germline V gene lookup returns CDR1 SGDLS and CDR2 YYNGEE.

The genes are TRBV5-1 and TRBJ2-1, with 7 bases fitting TRBD1. In germline, CDR1 is SGHRS, CDR2 YFSETQ. V shed 3 bases, J shed 2 bases, and the junction held 8 bases outside the gene matches. The CDR3 sequence is 16 residues long. In nucleotides, the CDR3 is TGCGCCAGCAGCTCTCCAAGGGGACAGACCTACAATGAGCAGTTCTTC. It translates to CASSSPRGQTYNEQFF.

This clone turned up a few times. The chain combines TRBV4-1 with TRBJ1-1, with unresolved D. This CDR3 spans 14 amino acids. Between the trimmed V and J ends, which lost 1 base and 4 bases, there was a span of 10 bases. In germline, CDR1 is MGHRA, CDR2 YSYEKL. The CDR3 region is CASSQGDRGTEAFF. The CDR3 nucleotides are TGCGCCAGCAGCCAAGGGGATCGGGGCACTGAAGCTTTCTTT.

The rearrangement uses TRBV28 and TRBJ2-1; a possible D gene is TRBD2 (6 bases). Germline V lookup: CDR1 MDHEN, CDR2 SYDVKM. The CDR3 runs 12 residues. Trimming took off 8 bases at V and 6 bases at J, with 11 bases between the two ends. The CDR3 DNA reads as TGTGCCAGCCGACTAGGTGGCAATGAGCAGTTCTTC. It translates to CASRLGGNEQFF.